Detailed here is one T cell receptor (beta chain). Germline V gene data show CDR1 as SGHKS and CDR2 as YYEKEE (reference sequence). The V end lost 1 base, the J end lost 0 bases, and 7 bases lay between the germline ends. The CDR3 extends over 14 amino acids. Generated by immunoSEQ multiplex PCR, the TCRdb table keeps only in-frame clones and is missing some. The sample holds about 440,000 clones, 88% seen once. The data stem from a study of blood T cell repertoires in COVID-19. Study information: Specimens from acute and convalescent COVID-19 originated in the United States, Italy and Spain.

This receptor was obtained from a woman in her forties or fifties with COVID-19, enrolled during active disease. This rearrangement joins TRBV5-5 to TRBJ1-1; D unclear. The sequencing input was peripheral blood. DNA for the CDR3: TGTGCCAGCAGCTTGCAATTCATGAACACTGAAGCTTTCTTT. Its translation is CASSLQFMNTEAFF. Looking up the rest from reference TRBV5-5 and TRBJ1-1 gives the full variable domain: DAGVTQSPTHLIKTRGQQVTLRCSPISGHKSVSWYQQVLGQGPQFIFQYYEKEERGRGNFPDRFSARQFPNYSSELNVNALLLGDSALYLCASSLQFMNTEAFFGQGTRLTVV.